This is a list of T cell receptor beta chains from one sample in a study of blood T cell repertoires in COVID-19. Data came from immunoSEQ multiplex PCR; TCRdb stores just in-frame clones and leaves some out. The sample has approximately 210,000 clones; 87% are singletons. The material sequenced was peripheral blood. The receptors were gathered from a man aged 40-55 years with active or convalescent COVID-19. Both conserved end residues are part of each CDR3. A D gene is named only where the DNA matches it firmly. A row's size may be missing; if present it is once, few, many or a size class.

D gene	V gene	J gene	clone size	CDR3 DNA	CDR3 protein
NA	TRBV6-5	TRBJ1-2	once	TGTGCCAGCAGTCCCACGGACTCATATGGCTACACCTTC	CASSPTDSYGYTF
NA	TRBV7-9	TRBJ1-2	NA	TGTGCCAGCAGCCCCACAGGGAGTCCCTATGGCTACACCTTC	CASSPTGSPYGYTF
NA	TRBV5-1	TRBJ2-7	NA	TGCGCCAGCAGCTTCATCGACTCCTCGAGCTCCTACGAGCAGTACTTC	CASSFIDSSSSYEQYF
TRBD1	TRBV7-3	TRBJ1-2	few	TGTGCCAGCAGCTTGTCTCAGGGGGCTGGCTACACCTTC	CASSLSQGAGYTF
NA	TRBV19	TRBJ1-2	NA	TGTGCCAGTAGTATGGGACTTGATTATGGCTACACCTTC	CASSMGLDYGYTF
TRBD1	TRBV9	TRBJ1-2	NA	TGTGCCAGCAGCGAGAGCCGGGACAGCTACTATGGCTACACCTTC	CASSESRDSYYGYTF
NA	TRBV11-2	TRBJ2-5	NA	TGTGCCAGCAGCTTAGGGCGGAGTTTTTACCAAGAGACCCAGTACTTC	CASSLGRSFYQETQYF
TRBD2	TRBV18	TRBJ2-1	NA	TGTGCCAGCTCCCTCCCGGGACTAGCGGGGGGGCCCTACAATGAGCAGTTCTTC	CASSLPGLAGGPYNEQFF
TRBD1	TRBV30	TRBJ1-1	few	TGTGCCTGGGACAGGGAGGAGACTGAAGCTTTCTTT	CAWDREETEAFF
NA	TRBV19	TRBJ2-2	NA	TGTGCCAGTACGAGAGGGCCATCGACCGGGGAGCTGTTTTTT	CASTRGPSTGELFF
NA	TRBV4-1	TRBJ2-7	NA	TGCGCCAGCAGCCAAGATTTCCAGAGGGGACTCTCCTACGAGCAGTACTTC	CASSQDFQRGLSYEQYF
NA	TRBV30	TRBJ1-6	NA	TGTGCCTGGAGTGTAACCGGGCGGGGCCTCTATAATTCACCCCTCCACTTT	CAWSVTGRGLYNSPLHF
NA	TRBV2	TRBJ1-1	NA	TGTGCCAGCAGGGGGACACCCACTGAAGCTTTCTTT	CASRGTPTEAFF
TRBD1	TRBV28	TRBJ2-7	NA	TGTGCCAGCAGTTCTCCCCTGACAGGGTACCACGAGCAGTACTTC	CASSSPLTGYHEQYF
NA	TRBV5-6	TRBJ2-2	NA	TGTGCCAGCAGCCCCCAGTGGAACACCGGGGAGCTGTTTTTT	CASSPQWNTGELFF
TRBD2	TRBV11-2	TRBJ2-3	once	TGTGCCAGCAGCTTAGCGCGGGGTAGCGGGGGGGACACAGATACGCAGTATTTT	CASSLARGSGGDTDTQYF
NA	TRBV5-4	TRBJ1-2	NA	TGTGCCAGCAGCTTAAACAGGGTCTATGGCTACACCTTC	CASSLNRVYGYTF
TRBD1	TRBV28	TRBJ1-1	NA	TGTGCCAGCAGTGATGACAGGGCATTCTTCGTTGGGATATTT	CASSDDRAFFVGIF
TRBD1	TRBV27	TRBJ2-7	NA	TGTGCCAGCAGTTCCCCCCGACAGGGGAGGCCCTACGAGCAGTACTTC	CASSSPRQGRPYEQYF
TRBD2	TRBV30	TRBJ2-7	NA	TGTGCCTGGATGGCGACTAGCGGATCCTACGAGCAGTACTTC	CAWMATSGSYEQYF
NA	TRBV3-1/TRBV3-2	TRBJ2-2	NA	TGTGCCAGCAGCCAAGGGGTGGGGCTATCGTCCCCCGGGGAGCTGTTTTTT	CASSQGVGLSSPGELFF
NA	TRBV6-5	TRBJ1-2	NA	TGTGCCAGCAGTCCCACCGGGGGGGTTAACTATGGCTACACCTTC	CASSPTGGVNYGYTF
NA	TRBV9	TRBJ2-1	NA	TGTGCCAGCGCGGGGTACGACTTGAATGAGCAGTTCTTC	CASAGYDLNEQFF
NA	TRBV5-1	TRBJ2-7	NA	TGCGCCAGCAGCTGGGACATCGGTTACGAGCAGTACTTC	CASSWDIGYEQYF
TRBD1	TRBV3-1/TRBV3-2	TRBJ2-7	NA	TGTGCCAGCAGCGCCGGACAGGCGGCCTACGAGCAGTACTTC	CASSAGQAAYEQYF
TRBD1	TRBV15	TRBJ1-5	NA	TGTGCCACCAGCGGCGGGACAGCCAGCAATCAGCCCCAGCATTTT	CATSGGTASNQPQHF
TRBD2	TRBV5-1	TRBJ2-4	NA	TGCGCCAGCAGTCCCACTAGCGGGGGGGCCGGTAACATTCAGTACTTC	CASSPTSGGAGNIQYF
TRBD1	TRBV18	TRBJ2-7	NA	TGTGCCAGCTCACCGGGACAGGGTAGGGAGCAGTACTTC	CASSPGQGREQYF
TRBD1	TRBV5-1	TRBJ1-5	NA	TGCGCCAGCAGCTTAGGGACAGGGGGCGCTCTAAATCAGCCCCAGCATTTT	CASSLGTGGALNQPQHF
TRBD1	TRBV5-1	TRBJ1-4	NA	TGCGCCAGCAGCTCTGGGACAGTTTCAGATGAAAAACTGTTTTTT	CASSSGTVSDEKLFF
TRBD1	TRBV7-7	TRBJ2-5	NA	TGTGCTAGCAGCTCCGGGACAGGACCTCTAGAGACCCAGTACTTC	CASSSGTGPLETQYF
NA	TRBV27	TRBJ1-1	NA	TGTGCCAGCCTCTGGAACACTGAAGCTTTCTTT	CASLWNTEAFF
NA	TRBV4-2	TRBJ1-6	NA	TGTGCCAGCAGCCAGACCGGGACAAAGCATTCACCCCTCCACTTT	CASSQTGTKHSPLHF
TRBD1	TRBV6-5	TRBJ1-1	NA	TGTGCCAGCAGTTACTATGGACAGGGAAGCACTGAAGCTTTCTTT	CASSYYGQGSTEAFF
NA	TRBV9	TRBJ1-1	NA	TGTGCCAGCAGCGTTACAGGAGTTGGGGACACTGAAGCTTTCTTT	CASSVTGVGDTEAFF
TRBD1	TRBV6-5	TRBJ2-3	NA	TGTGCCAGCAGTTCTTCCGGGACAGGGAACACAGATACGCAGTATTTT	CASSSSGTGNTDTQYF
TRBD2	TRBV4-1	TRBJ2-1	NA	TGCGCCAGCAGCCAACTACTAGCGGGGGGACCTAGCTCCTACAATGAGCAGTTCTTC	CASSQLLAGGPSSYNEQFF
TRBD1	TRBV10-3	TRBJ2-7	NA	TGTGCCATCAGTGAGGGGGCACAGGGGGCCGGCGAGCAGTACTTC	CAISEGAQGAGEQYF
TRBD1	TRBV7-8	TRBJ2-3	NA	TGTGCCAGCGTTAACGACAGGGCCAAAGATACGCAGTATTTT	CASVNDRAKDTQYF
TRBD1	TRBV7-9	TRBJ2-5	NA	TGTGCCAGCAGCGGCAAGACAGGGGGCATAGGGGAGACCCAGTACTTC	CASSGKTGGIGETQYF
NA	TRBV5-6	TRBJ1-1	NA	TGTGCCAGCAGCTTGGAGGGGGGGGTCACTGAAGCTTTCTTT	CASSLEGGVTEAFF